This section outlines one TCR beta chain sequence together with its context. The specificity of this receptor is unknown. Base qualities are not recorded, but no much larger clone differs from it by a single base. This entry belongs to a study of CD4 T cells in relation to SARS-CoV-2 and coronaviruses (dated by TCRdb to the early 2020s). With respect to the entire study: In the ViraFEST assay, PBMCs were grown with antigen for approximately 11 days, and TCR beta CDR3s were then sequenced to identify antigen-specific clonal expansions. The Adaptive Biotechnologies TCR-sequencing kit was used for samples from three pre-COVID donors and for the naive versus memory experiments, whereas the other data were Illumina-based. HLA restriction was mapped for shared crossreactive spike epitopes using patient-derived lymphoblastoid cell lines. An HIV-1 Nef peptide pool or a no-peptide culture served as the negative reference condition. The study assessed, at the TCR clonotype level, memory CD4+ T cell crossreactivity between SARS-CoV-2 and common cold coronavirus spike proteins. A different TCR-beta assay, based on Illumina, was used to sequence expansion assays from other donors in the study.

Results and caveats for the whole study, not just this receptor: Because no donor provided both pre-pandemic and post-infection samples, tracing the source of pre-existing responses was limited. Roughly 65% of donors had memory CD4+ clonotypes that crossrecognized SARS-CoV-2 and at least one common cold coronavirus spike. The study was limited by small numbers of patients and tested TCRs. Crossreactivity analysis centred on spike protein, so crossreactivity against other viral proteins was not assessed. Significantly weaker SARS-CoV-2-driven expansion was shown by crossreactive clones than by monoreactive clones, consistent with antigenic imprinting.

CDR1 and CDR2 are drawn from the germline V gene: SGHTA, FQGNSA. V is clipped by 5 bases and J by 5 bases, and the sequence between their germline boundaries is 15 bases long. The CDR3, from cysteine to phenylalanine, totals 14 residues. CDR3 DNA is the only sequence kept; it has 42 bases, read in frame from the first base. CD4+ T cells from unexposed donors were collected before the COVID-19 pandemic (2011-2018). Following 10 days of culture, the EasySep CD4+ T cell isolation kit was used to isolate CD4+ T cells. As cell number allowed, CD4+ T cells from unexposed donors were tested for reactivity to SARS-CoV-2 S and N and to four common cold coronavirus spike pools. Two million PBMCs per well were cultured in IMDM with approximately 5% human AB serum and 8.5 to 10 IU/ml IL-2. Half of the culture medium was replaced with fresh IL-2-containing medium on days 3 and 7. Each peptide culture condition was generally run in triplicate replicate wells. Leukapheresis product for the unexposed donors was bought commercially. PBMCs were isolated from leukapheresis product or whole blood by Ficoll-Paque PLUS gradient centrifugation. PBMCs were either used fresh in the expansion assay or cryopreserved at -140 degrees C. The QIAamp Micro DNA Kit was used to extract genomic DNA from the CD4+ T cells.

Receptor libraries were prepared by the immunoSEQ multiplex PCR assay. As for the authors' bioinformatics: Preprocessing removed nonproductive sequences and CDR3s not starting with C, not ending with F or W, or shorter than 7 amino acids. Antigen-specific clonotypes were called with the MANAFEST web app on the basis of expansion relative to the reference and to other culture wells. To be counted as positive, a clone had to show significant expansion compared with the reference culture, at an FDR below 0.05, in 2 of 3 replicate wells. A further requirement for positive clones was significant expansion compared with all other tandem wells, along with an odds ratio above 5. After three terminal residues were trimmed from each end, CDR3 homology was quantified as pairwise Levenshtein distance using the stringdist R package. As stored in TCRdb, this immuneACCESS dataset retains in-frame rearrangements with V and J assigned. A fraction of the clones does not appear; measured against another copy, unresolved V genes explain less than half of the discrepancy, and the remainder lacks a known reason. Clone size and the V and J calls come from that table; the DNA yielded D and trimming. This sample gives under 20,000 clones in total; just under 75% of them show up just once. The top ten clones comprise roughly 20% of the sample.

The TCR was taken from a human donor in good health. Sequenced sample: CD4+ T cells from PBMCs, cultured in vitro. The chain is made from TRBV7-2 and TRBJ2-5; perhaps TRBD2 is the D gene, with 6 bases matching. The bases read TGTGCCAGCAGCCCGGGACTGGAAGGCGAGACCCAGTACTTC. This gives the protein CASSPGLEGETQYF.